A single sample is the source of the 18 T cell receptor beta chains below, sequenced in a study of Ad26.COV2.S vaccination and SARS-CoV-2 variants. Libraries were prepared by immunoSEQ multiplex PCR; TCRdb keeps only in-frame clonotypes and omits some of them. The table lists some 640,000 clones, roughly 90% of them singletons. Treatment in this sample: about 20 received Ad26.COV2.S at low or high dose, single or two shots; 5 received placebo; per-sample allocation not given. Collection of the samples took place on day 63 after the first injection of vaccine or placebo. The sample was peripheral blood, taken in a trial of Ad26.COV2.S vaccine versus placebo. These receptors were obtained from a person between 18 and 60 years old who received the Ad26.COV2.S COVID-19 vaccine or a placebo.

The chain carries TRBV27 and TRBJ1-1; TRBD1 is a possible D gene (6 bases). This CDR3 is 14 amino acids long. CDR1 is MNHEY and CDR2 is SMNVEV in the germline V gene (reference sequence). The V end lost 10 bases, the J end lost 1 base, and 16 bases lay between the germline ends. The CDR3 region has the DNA TGTGCCACCTCTAGGGGGGGATGGAACACTGAAGCTTTCTTT. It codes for CATSRGGWNTEAFF.

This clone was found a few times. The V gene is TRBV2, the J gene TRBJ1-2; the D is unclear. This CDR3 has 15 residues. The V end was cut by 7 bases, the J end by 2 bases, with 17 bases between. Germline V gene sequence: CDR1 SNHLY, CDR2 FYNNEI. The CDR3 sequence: CASKRYNEDNYGYTF. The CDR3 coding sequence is TGTGCCAGCAAGCGGTACAATGAGGACAACTATGGCTACACCTTC.

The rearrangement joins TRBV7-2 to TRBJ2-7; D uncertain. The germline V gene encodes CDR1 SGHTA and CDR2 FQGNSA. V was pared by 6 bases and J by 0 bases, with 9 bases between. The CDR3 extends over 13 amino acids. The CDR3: CASRDWNSYEQYF. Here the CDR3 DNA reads TGTGCCAGCAGGGATTGGAACTCCTACGAGCAGTACTTC.

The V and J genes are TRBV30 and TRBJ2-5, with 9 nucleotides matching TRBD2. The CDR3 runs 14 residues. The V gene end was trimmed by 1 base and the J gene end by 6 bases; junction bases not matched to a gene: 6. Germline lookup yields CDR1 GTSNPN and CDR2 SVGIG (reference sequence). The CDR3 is CAWSELAGWKTQYF. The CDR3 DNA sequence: TGTGCCTGGAGTGAGCTAGCGGGATGGAAGACCCAGTACTTC.

In DNA form, the CDR3 reads TGTGCCAGCAGCCAAGATCGGAGGACCCACGGTTCCTACGAGCAGTACTTC. This gives the protein CASSQDRRTHGSYEQYF. The genes are TRBV14 and TRBJ2-7; TRBD2 is a possible D gene (5 bases). The V end lost 0 bases, the J end lost 1 base, and 16 bases lay between the germline ends. The germline V gene encodes CDR1 SGHDN and CDR2 FVKESK. The CDR3 spans 17 residues.

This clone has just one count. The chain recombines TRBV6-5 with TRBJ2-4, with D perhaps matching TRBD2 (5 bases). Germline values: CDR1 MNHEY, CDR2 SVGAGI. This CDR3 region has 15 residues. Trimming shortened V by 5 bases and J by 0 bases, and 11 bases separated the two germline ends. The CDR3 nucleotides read TGTGCCAGCAGTCCCGGGGTACTAGCCAAAAACATTCAGTACTTC. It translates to CASSPGVLAKNIQYF.

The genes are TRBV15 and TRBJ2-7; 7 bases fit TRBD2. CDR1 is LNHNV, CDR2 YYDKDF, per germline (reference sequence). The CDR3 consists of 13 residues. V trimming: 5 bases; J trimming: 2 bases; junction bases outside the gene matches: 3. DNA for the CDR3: TGTGCCACCAGCCGGGACTACGCCTACGAGCAGTACTTC. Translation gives CATSRDYAYEQYF.

The CDR3 here is CASSLPVTDTQYF. CDR3 DNA sequence: TGTGCCAGCAGCTTGCCAGTCACAGATACGCAGTATTTT. V and J are TRBV5-4 and TRBJ2-3; D gene ambiguous. Germline CDR1 reads SGHNT; CDR2 reads YYREEE (reference sequence). Trimming shortened V by 1 base and J by 2 bases, and 5 bases separated the two germline ends. The CDR3 sequence is 13 residues long.

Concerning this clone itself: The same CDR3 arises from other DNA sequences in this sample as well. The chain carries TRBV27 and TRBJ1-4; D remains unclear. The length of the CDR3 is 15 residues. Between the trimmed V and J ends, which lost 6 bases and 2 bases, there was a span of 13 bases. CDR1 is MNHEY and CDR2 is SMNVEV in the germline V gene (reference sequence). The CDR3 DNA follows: TGTGCCAGCAGAACACGGGCTTCGACTAATGAAAAACTGTTTTTT. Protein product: CASRTRASTNEKLFF.

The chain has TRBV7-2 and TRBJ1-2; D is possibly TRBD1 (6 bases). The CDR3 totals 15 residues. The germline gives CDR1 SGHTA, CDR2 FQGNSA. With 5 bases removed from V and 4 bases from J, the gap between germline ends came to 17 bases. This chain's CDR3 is CASSTYNRDRYGYTF. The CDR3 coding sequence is TGTGCCAGCAGCACGTATAACAGGGATCGCTATGGCTACACCTTC.

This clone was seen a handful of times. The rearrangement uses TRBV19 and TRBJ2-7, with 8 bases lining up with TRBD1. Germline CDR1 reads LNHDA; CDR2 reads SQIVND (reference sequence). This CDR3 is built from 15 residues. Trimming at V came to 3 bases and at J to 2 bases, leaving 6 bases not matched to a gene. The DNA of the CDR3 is TGTGCCAGTAGTATGAGTGGGACAGGTACCTACGAGCAGTACTTC. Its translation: CASSMSGTGTYEQYF.

The CDR3 DNA follows: TGTGCCACCAGTAGCAGGGAATATGGCTACACCTTC. Amino acid sequence: CATSSREYGYTF. The chain is built from TRBV24-1 and TRBJ1-2; tentatively, D is TRBD1 (5 bases). The CDR3 contains 12 residues. CDR1 is KGHDR and CDR2 is SFDVKD in the germline V gene. V lost 6 bases to trimming and J lost 5 bases, with 9 bases between them.

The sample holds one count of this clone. As DNA, the CDR3 is TGTGCCAGCAGCTCAACCTCACCCCTCCACTTT. Translation gives CASSSTSPLHF. This rearrangement joins TRBV7-9 to TRBJ1-6, with D unresolved. Germline CDR1 is SEHNR and CDR2 is FQNEAQ (reference sequence). The CDR3 contains 11 residues. V lost 4 bases to trimming and J lost 10 bases, with 5 bases between them.

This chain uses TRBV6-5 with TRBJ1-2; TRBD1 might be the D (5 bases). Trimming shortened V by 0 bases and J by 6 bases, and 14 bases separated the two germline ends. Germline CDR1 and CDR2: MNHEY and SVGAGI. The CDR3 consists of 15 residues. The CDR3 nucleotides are TGTGCCAGCAGTTACTCGGGGGTGTTGGCGGATGGCTACACCTTC. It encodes CASSYSGVLADGYTF.

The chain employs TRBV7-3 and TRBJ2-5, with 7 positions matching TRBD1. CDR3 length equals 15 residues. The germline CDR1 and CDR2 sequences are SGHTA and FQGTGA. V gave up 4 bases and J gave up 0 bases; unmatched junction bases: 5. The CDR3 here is CASSWGDRDQETQYF. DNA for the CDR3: TGTGCCAGCAGCTGGGGAGACAGGGACCAAGAGACCCAGTACTTC.

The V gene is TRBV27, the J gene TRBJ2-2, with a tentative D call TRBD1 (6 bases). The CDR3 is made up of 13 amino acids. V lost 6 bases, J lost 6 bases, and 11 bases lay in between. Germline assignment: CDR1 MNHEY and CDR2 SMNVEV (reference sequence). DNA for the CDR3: TGTGCCAGCAGATCTACAGGGTCCGGGGAGCTGTTTTTT. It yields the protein CASRSTGSGELFF.

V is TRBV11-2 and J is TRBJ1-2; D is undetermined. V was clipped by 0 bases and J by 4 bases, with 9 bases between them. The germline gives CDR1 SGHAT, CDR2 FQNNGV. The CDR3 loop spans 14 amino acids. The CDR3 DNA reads TGTGCCAGCAGCTTAGATGTGACAAGCTATGGCTACACCTTC. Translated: CASSLDVTSYGYTF.

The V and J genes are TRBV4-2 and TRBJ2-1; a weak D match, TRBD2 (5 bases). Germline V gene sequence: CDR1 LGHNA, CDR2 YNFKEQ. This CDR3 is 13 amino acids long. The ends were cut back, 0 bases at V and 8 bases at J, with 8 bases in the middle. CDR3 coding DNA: TGTGCCAGCAGCCAAGATTGGGGAGATGAGCAGTTCTTC. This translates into CASSQDWGDEQFF.